This section outlines one T cell receptor (beta chain) sequence together with its context. The antigen is not known. The data derive from a study of shared clonotypes between healthy human individuals. Regarding the study as a whole: Collection of samples was limited to blood; tissue repertoires likely differ. Relative to their counterparts shared across all four donors, non-shared clonotypes exhibited diminished generation probabilities.

Free of recent acute infections or vaccinations, the donors were healthy HIV-negative adults. In the source study's methods: ImmunoSEQ output lacked quality scores and full-length reads, limiting matched filtering. Clones were read by immunoSEQ multiplex PCR, and TCRdb kept only the in-frame ones, dropping some. That table furnishes V, J and clone size, whereas the DNA furnished D and trimming. The data hold roughly 1 million clones, with about 84% observed a single time. From germline, CDR1 is SGHDT and CDR2 YYEEEE. The CDR3 length is 16 residues. Between the trimmed V and J ends, which lost 5 bases and 0 bases, there was a span of 16 bases.

Source material: memory CD4+ T cells from PBMCs. The subset: CD45RA-negative fraction. The origin of this receptor is a man younger than 35 in good health. Some clones in this sample may be carry-over from other donors' samples. The V call is TRBV5-6, the J call TRBJ2-3; D not resolved. Here the CDR3 reads CASRALGPRSTDTQYF. The CDR3, as DNA: TGTGCCAGCAGAGCCCTAGGCCCCCGTAGCACAGATACGCAGTATTTT.